These 13 T cell receptor beta chains came from one sample sequenced in a study of graft-versus-host responses after intestinal transplantation (dated by TCRdb to 2020 to 2023). Receptor libraries were prepared by the immunoSEQ multiplex PCR assay. As stored in TCRdb, this immuneACCESS dataset retains in-frame rearrangements with V and J assigned. A fraction of the clones does not appear; measured against another copy, unresolved V genes explain less than half of the discrepancy, and the remainder lacks a known reason. This sample holds about 64,000 clones; 85% to 95% were observed only once. The ten biggest clones cover roughly 1.5% of the sample. For these receptors, no antigen is known. According to the study, the label for this sample's time point signals: cells obtained before transplantation from donor or recipient. This sample comprised unstimulated CD8+ T cells sorted from spleen or lymph node cells, obtained before transplant. The receptors were sampled from a human donor who was the organ donor for an intestinal transplant.

Turning to this clone: This specimen includes other DNA sequences encoding the same CDR3. The chain uses TRBV11-2 and TRBJ2-2; D gene uncertain. This CDR3 contains 12 residues. Trimming shortened V by 5 bases and J by 1 base, and 2 bases separated the two germline ends. The germline V gene encodes CDR1 SGHAT and CDR2 FQNNGV. The CDR3 DNA sequence: TGTGCCAGCAGCCGGAACACCGGGGAGCTGTTTTTT. Amino acid sequence: CASSRNTGELFF.

The CDR3 protein is CASSPGDSDSPLHF. CDR3 nucleotides: TGTGCCAGCAGCCCCGGGGACAGTGATTCACCCCTCCACTTT. The genes are TRBV9 and TRBJ1-6, with 7 bases matching TRBD1. Germline trimming cut 4 bases from V and 8 bases from J; bases unmatched to any gene: 6. CDR3 length equals 14 residues. CDR1 and CDR2 (germline): SGDLS, YYNGEE.

This clone showed up just a few times. Here the CDR3 reads CASSVETGDTGELFF. CDR3 bases: TGTGCCAGCAGTGTGGAAACAGGTGATACCGGGGAGCTGTTTTTT. J is TRBJ2-2 and V is TRBV6-4; the D gene is possibly TRBD1 (5 bases). The CDR3 has 15 residues. V lost 4 bases, J lost 5 bases, and 14 bases lay in between. Germline V gives CDR1 MRHNA, CDR2 SNTAGT.

The chain has TRBV7-3 and TRBJ2-7, with D perhaps matching TRBD2 (5 bases). The CDR3 consists of 14 residues. Germline V lookup: CDR1 SGHTA, CDR2 FQGTGA. The germline V and J ends were trimmed by 1 base and 6 bases, with 13 bases remaining between them. The CDR3 reads CASSLMASGSEQYF. In DNA, the CDR3 is TGTGCCAGCAGCTTAATGGCCTCGGGGTCCGAGCAGTACTTC.

The chain recombines TRBV6-6 with TRBJ1-5; D remains ambiguous. CDR1 MNHNY and CDR2 SVGAGI come from the germline V gene (reference sequence). Trimming took off 5 bases at V and 1 base at J, with 12 bases between the two ends. This CDR3 spans 15 amino acids. The CDR3 sequence: CASSRTEESNQPQHF. The CDR3 DNA follows: TGTGCCAGCAGTCGGACGGAGGAAAGCAATCAGCCCCAGCATTTT.

This chain uses TRBV27 with TRBJ2-2; TRBD2 aligns across 8 bases. The CDR3 spans 16 residues. Germline CDR1 reads MNHEY; CDR2 reads SMNVEV (reference sequence). V trimming: 5 bases; J trimming: 2 bases; junction bases outside the gene matches: 7. This chain's CDR3 is CASSPVLADNTGELFF. Here the CDR3 DNA reads TGTGCCAGCAGTCCAGTACTAGCGGACAACACCGGGGAGCTGTTTTTT.

This chain joins TRBV28 and TRBJ2-1, with 13 bases that match TRBD2. V lost 5 bases, J lost 8 bases, and 3 bases stayed unmatched. This CDR3 region has 14 residues. In germline, CDR1 is MDHEN, CDR2 SYDVKM. This chain's CDR3 is CASSGLAGEDEQFF. The CDR3 bases are TGTGCCAGCAGTGGACTAGCGGGAGAGGATGAGCAGTTCTTC.

This clone occurred a few times. The chain recombines TRBV5-6 with TRBJ2-7, with 10 nucleotides matching TRBD2. The V gene end was trimmed by 7 bases and the J gene end by 4 bases; junction bases not matched to a gene: 8. Germline V gives CDR1 SGHDT, CDR2 YYEEEE. CDR3 length: 14 amino acids. CDR3 coding DNA: TGTGCCAGCGGTCCCGGGACTAGCGCATACGAGCAGTACTTC. This sequence encodes CASGPGTSAYEQYF.

V gene TRBV25-1 combines with J gene TRBJ2-7, with 9 bases lining up with TRBD2. The V gene end was trimmed by 5 bases and the J gene end by 0 bases; junction bases not matched to a gene: 2. CDR1 is MGHDK, CDR2 SYGVNS, per germline. CDR3 size: 14 residues. CDR3 DNA: TGTGCCAGCAGTCTAGCGGGACGCTCCTACGAGCAGTACTTC. Its translation: CASSLAGRSYEQYF.

This clone was recorded a few times. The chain links TRBV21-1 to TRBJ2-7; the D segment call TRBD2 is taken from the table without a DNA check. TRBV21-1 is a listed pseudogene. The CDR3 has 16 amino acids. CDR3 sequence reads: CASSDLRLAGRYEQYF. CDR3 coding DNA: TGTGCCAGCAGCGACCTAAGACTAGCGGGCCGCTACGAGCAGTACTTC.

The rearrangement uses TRBV19 and TRBJ2-1, with D possibly TRBD2 on 5 matching bases. This CDR3 contains 15 residues. Germline V gives CDR1 LNHDA, CDR2 SQIVND (reference sequence). V was clipped by 1 base and J by 5 bases, with 12 bases between them. In nucleotides, the CDR3 is TGTGCCAGTAGTATAGTTTCGGGAACCGACAATGAGCAGTTCTTC. It codes for CASSIVSGTDNEQFF.

The chain recombines TRBV13 with TRBJ2-1; 10 positions agree with TRBD2. Trimming took 5 bases from V and 7 from J; bases not matched to a gene: 11. CDR1 PRHDT and CDR2 FYEKMQ come from the germline V gene (reference sequence). This CDR3 region has 16 residues. The DNA for the CDR3 is TGTGCCAGCAGCCCGACCAGCGGGAGGGCCTCAAATGAGCAGTTCTTC. Translating it yields CASSPTSGRASNEQFF.

This clone was detected once. The CDR3 here is CASSQASWFGEQFF. Here the CDR3 DNA reads TGCGCCAGCAGCCAAGCGAGCTGGTTCGGTGAGCAGTTCTTC. The V and J genes are TRBV4-3 and TRBJ2-1; D not certain. CDR3 length: 14 amino acids. Germline V gene sequence: CDR1 LGHNA, CDR2 YSLEER. V was cut by 1 base and J by 9 bases, with 13 bases left in between.